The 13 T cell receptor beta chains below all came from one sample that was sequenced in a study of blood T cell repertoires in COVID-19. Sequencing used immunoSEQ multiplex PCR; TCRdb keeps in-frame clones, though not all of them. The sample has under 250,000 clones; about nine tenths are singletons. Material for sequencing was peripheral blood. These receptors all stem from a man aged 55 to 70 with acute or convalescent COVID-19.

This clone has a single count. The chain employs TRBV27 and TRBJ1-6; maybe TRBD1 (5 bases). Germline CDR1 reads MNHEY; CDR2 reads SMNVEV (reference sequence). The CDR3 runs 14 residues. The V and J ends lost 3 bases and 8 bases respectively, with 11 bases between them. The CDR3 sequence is CASSFPRADSPLHF. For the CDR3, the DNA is TGTGCCAGCAGTTTCCCCAGGGCAGATTCACCCCTCCACTTT.

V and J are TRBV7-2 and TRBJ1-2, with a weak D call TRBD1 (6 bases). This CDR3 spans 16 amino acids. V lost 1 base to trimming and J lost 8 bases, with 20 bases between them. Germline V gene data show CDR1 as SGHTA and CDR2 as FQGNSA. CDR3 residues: CASSLVPQGTKRGYTF. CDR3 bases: TGTGCCAGCAGCTTAGTCCCTCAGGGGACGAAGCGCGGCTACACCTTC. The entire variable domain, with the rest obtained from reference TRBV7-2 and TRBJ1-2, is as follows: GAGVSQSPSNKVTEKGKDVELRCDPISGHTALYWYRQSLGQGLEFLIYFQGNSAPDKSGLPSDRFSAERTGGSVSTLTIQRTQQEDSAVYLCASSLVPQGTKRGYTFGSGTRLTVV.

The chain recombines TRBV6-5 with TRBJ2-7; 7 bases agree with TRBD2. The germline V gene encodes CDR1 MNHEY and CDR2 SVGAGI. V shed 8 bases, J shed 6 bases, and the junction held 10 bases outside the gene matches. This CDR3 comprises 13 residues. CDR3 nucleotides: TGTGCCAGCTGCTCCAGACGGGGGGTCGAGCAGTACTTC. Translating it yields CASCSRRGVEQYF.

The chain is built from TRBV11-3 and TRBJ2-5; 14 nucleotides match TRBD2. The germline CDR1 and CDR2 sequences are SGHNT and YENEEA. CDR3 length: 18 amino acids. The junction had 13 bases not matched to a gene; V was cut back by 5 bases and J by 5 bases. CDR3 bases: TGTGCCAGCAGCGCGCGTGGACTAGCGGGAGGAGTAGGGGAGACCCAGTACTTC. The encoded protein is CASSARGLAGGVGETQYF.

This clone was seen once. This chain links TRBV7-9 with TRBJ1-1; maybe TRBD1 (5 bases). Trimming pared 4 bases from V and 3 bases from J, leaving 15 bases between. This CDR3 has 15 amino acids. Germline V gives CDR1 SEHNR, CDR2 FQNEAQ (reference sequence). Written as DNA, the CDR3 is TGTGCCAGCAGCTCTAAGGAGGGGTTGTACACTGAAGCTTTCTTT. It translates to CASSSKEGLYTEAFF.

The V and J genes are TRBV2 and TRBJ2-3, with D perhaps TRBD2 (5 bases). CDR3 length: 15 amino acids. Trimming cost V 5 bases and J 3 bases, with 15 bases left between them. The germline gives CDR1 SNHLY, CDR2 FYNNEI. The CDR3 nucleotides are TGTGCCAGCAGTCTTAGCGCAATCCAGACAGATACGCAGTATTTT. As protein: CASSLSAIQTDTQYF.

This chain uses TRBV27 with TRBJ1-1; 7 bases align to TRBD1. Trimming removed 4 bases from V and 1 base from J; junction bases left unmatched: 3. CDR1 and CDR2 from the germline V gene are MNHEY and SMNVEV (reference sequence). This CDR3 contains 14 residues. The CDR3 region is CASSSGTANTEAFF. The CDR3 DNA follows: TGTGCCAGCAGTTCCGGGACAGCGAACACTGAAGCTTTCTTT.

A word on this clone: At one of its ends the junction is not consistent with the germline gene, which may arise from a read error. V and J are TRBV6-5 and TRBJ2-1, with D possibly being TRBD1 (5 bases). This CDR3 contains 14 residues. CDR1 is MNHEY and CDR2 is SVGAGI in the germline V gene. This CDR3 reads CASSYRGSHNEQFF. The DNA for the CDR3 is TGTGCCAGCAGTTACAGGGGCTCCCACAATGAGCAGTTCTTC.

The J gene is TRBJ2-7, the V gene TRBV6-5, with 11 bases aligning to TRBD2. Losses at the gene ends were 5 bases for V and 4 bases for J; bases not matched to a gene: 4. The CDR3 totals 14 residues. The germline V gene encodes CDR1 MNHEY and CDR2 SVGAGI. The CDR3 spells CASSTSGSRYEQYF. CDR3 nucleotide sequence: TGTGCCAGCAGTACTAGCGGGAGTCGGTACGAGCAGTACTTC.

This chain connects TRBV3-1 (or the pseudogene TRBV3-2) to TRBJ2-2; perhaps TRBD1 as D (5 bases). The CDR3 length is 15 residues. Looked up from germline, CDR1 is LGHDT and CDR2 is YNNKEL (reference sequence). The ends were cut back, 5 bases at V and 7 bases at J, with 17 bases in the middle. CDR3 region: CASSDTGYHGGELFF. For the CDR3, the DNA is TGTGCCAGCAGCGATACAGGCTACCACGGCGGGGAGCTGTTTTTT.

Here the CDR3 DNA reads TGTGCCAGCAGCTTACGCGGTAGCGGGTTACCGGATACGCAGTATTTT. Translated, it gives CASSLRGSGLPDTQYF. The rearrangement joins TRBV11-2 to TRBJ2-3; TRBD2 agrees at 7 bases. Trimming removed 2 bases from V and 6 bases from J; junction bases left unmatched: 11. This CDR3 has 16 residues. The germline V gene has CDR1 SGHAT and CDR2 FQNNGV.

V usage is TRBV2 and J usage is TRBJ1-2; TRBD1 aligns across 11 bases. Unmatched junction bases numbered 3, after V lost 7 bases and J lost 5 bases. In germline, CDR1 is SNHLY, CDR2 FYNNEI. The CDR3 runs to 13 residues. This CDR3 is CASTWDRGYGYTF. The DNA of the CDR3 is TGTGCCAGCACCTGGGACAGGGGGTATGGCTACACCTTC. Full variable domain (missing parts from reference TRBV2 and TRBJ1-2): EPEVTQTPSHQVTQMGQEVILRCVPISNHLYFYWYRQILGQKVEFLVSFYNNEISEKSEIFDDQFSVERPDGSNFTLKIRSTKLEDSAMYFCASTWDRGYGYTFGSGTRLTVV.

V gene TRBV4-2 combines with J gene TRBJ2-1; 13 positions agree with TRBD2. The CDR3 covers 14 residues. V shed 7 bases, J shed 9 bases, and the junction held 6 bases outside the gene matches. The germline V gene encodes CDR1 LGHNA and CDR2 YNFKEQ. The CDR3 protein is CASTWTSGSSEQFF. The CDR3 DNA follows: TGTGCCAGCACCTGGACTAGCGGGAGTAGTGAGCAGTTCTTC.